The 8 T cell receptor beta chains listed next were all sequenced from one sample in a study of stem cell transplantation in POMP-related autoinflammatory disease. The data were produced by immunoSEQ multiplex PCR, yet TCRdb's version contains in-frame clones alone and is incomplete. Of 30,000 or so clones detected, about 86% appear once; the ten largest clones hold 0.7% to 0.9%. The material sequenced was CD4+ T cells from PBMCs, taken before stem cell transplantation. The receptors shown here come from a human donor with POMP-related autoinflammation and immune dysregulation (PRAID).

This clone was picked up one time. The chain is built from TRBV6-4 and TRBJ1-5; perhaps TRBD1 as D (5 bases). Germline CDR1 and CDR2: MRHNA and SNTAGT. There are 18 residues in the CDR3. The V end was cut by 3 bases, the J end by 1 base, with 19 bases between. The CDR3 region has the DNA TGTGCCAGCAGTGATATGTTCGGCGGGGGGATGAGCAATCAGCCCCAGCATTTT. Its translation is CASSDMFGGGMSNQPQHF.

V gene TRBV7-9 combines with J gene TRBJ1-1; possible D gene TRBD1, 5 bases. Germline assignment: CDR1 SEHNR and CDR2 FQNEAQ (reference sequence). V was pared by 1 base and J by 2 bases, with 11 bases between. The CDR3 is 15 amino acids. CDR3: CASSLEPGLNTEAFF. CDR3 in DNA: TGTGCCAGCAGCTTAGAACCGGGACTAAACACTGAAGCTTTCTTT.

The rearrangement links TRBV28 to TRBJ2-1; 7 positions match TRBD2. Trimming removed 3 bases from V and 7 bases from J; junction bases left unmatched: 9. Germline V lookup: CDR1 MDHEN, CDR2 SYDVKM. The CDR3 totals 15 residues. The CDR3 is CASSFTGRYQNEQFF. Written as DNA, the CDR3 is TGTGCCAGCAGTTTTACCGGGAGGTATCAAAATGAGCAGTTCTTC.

This clone was seen once. The chain combines TRBV6-5 with TRBJ1-2; maybe TRBD1 (6 bases). Between the trimmed V and J ends, which lost 7 bases and 0 bases, there was a span of 12 bases. CDR1 and CDR2 (germline): MNHEY, SVGAGI. The CDR3 loop spans 14 amino acids. CDR3 in DNA: TGTGCCAGCACCGACAGGTTCACTAACTATGGCTACACCTTC. Translation gives CASTDRFTNYGYTF.

The chain recombines TRBV7-6 with TRBJ1-4; 9 bases align to TRBD1. In germline, CDR1 is SGHVS, CDR2 FNYEAQ. The CDR3 is made up of 16 amino acids. The J segment lost 8 bases and the V segment lost 5 bases, leaving 12 bases of the junction unmatched. The CDR3 loop is CASSRNAGTGWEKLFF. The CDR3, as DNA: TGTGCCAGCAGCCGTAATGCCGGGACAGGGTGGGAAAAACTGTTTTTT.

This rearrangement joins TRBV10-1 to TRBJ2-3, with TRBD2 as a possible D gene (5 bases). Trimming cost V 0 bases and J 4 bases, with 17 bases left between them. CDR1 is WNHNN and CDR2 is SYGVQD in the germline V gene (reference sequence). The length of the CDR3 is 17 residues. CDR3 DNA: TGCGCCAGCAGTGAGTCCGGGCCACTAGAAGCTGCAGATACGCAGTATTTT. Translating gives CASSESGPLEAADTQYF.

The J gene is TRBJ2-1, the V gene TRBV13, with D uncertain. Germline V gene sequence: CDR1 PRHDT, CDR2 FYEKMQ (reference sequence). The germline V and J ends were trimmed by 4 bases and 9 bases, with 13 bases remaining between them. This CDR3 has 13 residues. CDR3 DNA sequence: TGTGCCAGCAGCTCCCGGACGAAGGTTGAGCAGTTCTTC. This encodes CASSSRTKVEQFF.

The rearrangement links TRBV18 to TRBJ1-1, with D possibly being TRBD1 (5 bases). CDR1 KGHSH and CDR2 LQKENI come from the germline V gene. Trimming shortened V by 4 bases and J by 5 bases, and 20 bases separated the two germline ends. This CDR3 spans 16 amino acids. The CDR3 reads CASSQTVAQGGTEAFF. CDR3 in DNA: TGTGCCAGCTCACAGACCGTGGCCCAGGGAGGGACTGAAGCTTTCTTT.